One and the same sample provided the 25 T cell receptor beta chains below, sequenced in a study of blood T cells in healthy people across ages. Alongside a J-beta primer mix, a sample-barcoded 5' primer served in a second PCR lasting 7 to 11 cycles. Each CDR3 protein gets one entry after TCRdb re-called the 5' RACE reads with MiXCR. The sample has 1.5 million to 2 million distinct CDR3 sequences, roughly 27% seen once; the top ten hold 7.7%. Sequencing was carried out using blood. The receptor source for this set is a woman aged 25 to 45 in good health.

Concerning this clonotype itself: At one boundary the junction diverges from the germline segment, which might be a read error. This chain uses TRBV5-5 with TRBJ1-1; D is ambiguous. Per the germline V gene, CDR1 is SGHKS and CDR2 is YYEKEE (reference sequence). The CDR3 is 16 amino acids. The CDR3 loop reads CASSLGFSLMNTEAFF. For the CDR3, the DNA is TGTGCCAGCAGTTTGGGATTTTCCTTAATGAACACTGAAGCTTTCTTT. Using reference TRBV5-5 and TRBJ1-1 for the parts outside the CDR3, the full variable domain is DAGVTQSPTHLIKTRGQQVTLRCSPISGHKSVSWYQQVLGQGPQFIFQYYEKEERGRGNFPDRFSARQFPNYSSELNVNALLLGDSALYLCASSLGFSLMNTEAFFGQGTRLTVV.

This clonotype was counted ten times or more. V gene TRBV25-1 combines with J gene TRBJ2-7; D gene unclear. Germline CDR1 MGHDK, CDR2 SYGVNS. V gave up 1 base and J gave up 2 bases, with 6 bases separating them. The CDR3 has 13 amino acids. The CDR3 bases are TGTGCCAGCAGTGAATCAGGAACCTACGAGCAGTACTTC. Its protein product is CASSESGTYEQYF.

The genes are TRBV5-1 and TRBJ2-5; tentative D call: TRBD1 (6 bases). Germline V gene data show CDR1 as SGHRS and CDR2 as YFSETQ. V was cut by 5 bases and J by 2 bases, with 16 bases left in between. The CDR3 extends over 15 amino acids. The CDR3: CASRRGQLKQETQYF. The CDR3 DNA follows: TGCGCCAGCAGGAGAGGACAGCTTAAACAAGAGACCCAGTACTTC.

V and J are TRBV3-1 and TRBJ2-5; D call uncertain. Germline values: CDR1 LGHDT, CDR2 YNNKEL (reference sequence). This CDR3 region has 14 residues. V lost 4 bases, J lost 5 bases, and 14 bases lay in between. CDR3 sequence (DNA): TGTGCCAGCAGCCCAGAGACCCGCCAGGAGACCCAGTACTTC. Protein: CASSPETRQETQYF.

This clonotype was detected only a few times. This chain joins TRBV7-9 and TRBJ2-1, with a weak D call TRBD2 (6 bases). The CDR3 consists of 14 residues. Per germline, CDR1 SEHNR and CDR2 FQNEAQ (reference sequence). V shed 5 bases and J shed 7 bases, with 15 bases lying between them. This CDR3 is CASSPVLAPNEQFF. CDR3 DNA sequence: TGTGCCAGCAGCCCGGTTCTAGCGCCTAATGAGCAGTTCTTC.

The chain joins TRBV6-2 or TRBV6-3 to TRBJ2-1; 7 bases match TRBD2. This CDR3 spans 19 amino acids. The germline CDR1 and CDR2 sequences are MNHEY and SVGEGT. Trimming removed 8 bases from V and 6 bases from J; junction bases left unmatched: 25. CDR3 sequence: CASHTQGPWRASGTNEQFF. The DNA of the CDR3 is TGTGCCAGCCACACCCAAGGCCCCTGGCGGGCTAGCGGAACCAATGAGCAGTTCTTC.

The genes are TRBV20-1 and TRBJ1-1; perhaps TRBD1 as D (5 bases). This CDR3 has 15 amino acids. Trimming pared 6 bases from V and 0 bases from J, leaving 17 bases between. Looked up from germline, CDR1 is DFQATT and CDR2 is SNEGSKA (reference sequence). The CDR3 spells CSADRLTEMNTEAFF. CDR3 in DNA: TGCAGTGCGGACCGACTGACAGAGATGAACACTGAAGCTTTCTTT.

Written as DNA, the CDR3 is TGCAGTGCTCGTGCATCTAGCAATCAGCCCCAGCATTTT. Its translation is CSARASSNQPQHF. The chain employs TRBV20-1 and TRBJ1-5; D gene uncertain. Germline lookup yields CDR1 DFQATT and CDR2 SNEGSKA (reference sequence). The CDR3 runs 13 residues. Trimming cost V 5 bases and J 0 bases, with 8 bases left between them.

The chain has TRBV29-1 and TRBJ1-1, with unresolved D. This CDR3 region has 10 residues. Germline V gene data show CDR1 as SQVTM and CDR2 as ANQGSEA. With 7 bases removed from V and 7 bases from J, the gap between germline ends came to 10 bases. Here the CDR3 DNA reads TGCAGCGCTCTATGGGGTGAAGCTTTCTTT. It yields the protein CSALWGEAFF.

In regard to this clonotype: A junction boundary mismatches the germline segment, possibly from a read error. This chain connects TRBV24-1 to TRBJ2-4, with 11 nucleotides matching TRBD1. This CDR3 has 20 amino acids. The germline V gene has CDR1 KGHDR and CDR2 SFDVKD. The CDR3 DNA reads TGTGCCACCGGTGATACCCGGACAGGGGGCTTCGAGACTACGGAAAACATTCAGTACTTC. Amino acids: CATGDTRTGGFETTENIQYF.

This clonotype appeared a few times. V and J are TRBV20-1 and TRBJ1-5, with D perhaps matching TRBD1 (5 bases). The CDR3 consists of 13 residues. V was pared by 5 bases and J by 1 base, with 9 bases between. Germline V gene sequence: CDR1 DFQATT, CDR2 SNEGSKA (reference sequence). The CDR3 nucleotides are TGCAGTGCTGCTGACAGAAGCAATCAGCCCCAGCATTTT. It translates to CSAADRSNQPQHF.

Remarks on this clonotype: The germline gene is not matched at one end of the junction; a read error may be the cause. This chain connects TRBV20-1 to TRBJ2-3; no firm D call. Germline CDR1 reads DFQATT; CDR2 reads SNEGSKA (reference sequence). This CDR3 has 13 residues. The CDR3 here is CSASPQSTDAQYF. The CDR3 nucleotides read TGCAGTGCCAGTCCTCAGAGCACAGATGCGCAGTATTTT.

This clonotype was seen a handful of times. CDR3 nucleotides: TGTGCCAGCAGATCGGTACAGACGCATAACTATGGCTACACCTTC. Its translation: CASRSVQTHNYGYTF. The chain carries TRBV11-2 and TRBJ1-2; D gene unclear. Germline CDR1 is SGHAT and CDR2 is FQNNGV. CDR3 length: 15 residues. V dropped 6 bases and J dropped 1 base, with 15 bases sitting between them.

The chain recombines TRBV9 with TRBJ2-3, with D perhaps given as TRBD1 or TRBD2 (6 bases each). V was trimmed by 0 bases and J by 5 bases, leaving 13 bases between them. CDR3 length: 15 amino acids. Looked up from germline, CDR1 is SGDLS and CDR2 is YYNGEE. The DNA of the CDR3 is TGTGCCAGCAGCGTAGGTCCAGGGGAGGTAGATACGCAGTATTTT. This gives the protein CASSVGPGEVDTQYF.

The sample holds a few counts of this clonotype. The rearrangement uses TRBV20-1 and TRBJ2-1; D remains unclear. The length of the CDR3 is 14 residues. CDR1 and CDR2 from the germline V gene are DFQATT and SNEGSKA (reference sequence). V was clipped by 4 bases and J by 2 bases, with 12 bases between them. Here the CDR3 DNA reads TGCAGTGCTACCCGGTCGTTACCCTACAATGAGCAGTTCTTC. Translated: CSATRSLPYNEQFF.

The rearrangement links TRBV30 to TRBJ1-2, with a weak D call TRBD1 (6 bases). From germline, CDR1 is GTSNPN and CDR2 SVGIG (reference sequence). V was trimmed by 5 bases and J by 0 bases, leaving 7 bases between them. This CDR3 region has 12 residues. CDR3 in DNA: TGTGCCTGGGGACAGCCTAACTATGGCTACACCTTC. It specifies CAWGQPNYGYTF.

This clonotype was recorded a few times. The chain's CDR3 is CASSRTGANYEQYF. The DNA of the CDR3 is TGTGCCAGCAGCCGGACAGGGGCGAACTACGAGCAGTACTTC. The chain couples TRBV27 to TRBJ2-7; 9 nucleotides match TRBD1. V dropped 6 bases and J dropped 3; count of bases not matched to a gene: 6. In germline, CDR1 is MNHEY, CDR2 SMNVEV (reference sequence). The length of the CDR3 is 14 residues.

In the case of this clonotype: This clone may be a read error of a much larger clone one base away. The gene calls are TRBV4-3 and TRBJ2-1; D uncertain. The ends were cut back, 0 bases at V and 10 bases at J, with 16 bases in the middle. CDR3 length: 15 residues. CDR1 is LGHNA and CDR2 is YSLEER in the germline V gene. DNA for the CDR3: TGCGCCAGCAGCCAAGATTCAAGCGTAACCTACGAGCAGTTCTTC. This encodes CASSQDSSVTYEQFF.

About this clonotype: A much larger clone lies a single base off, so this may be a read error. In DNA, the CDR3 is TGTGCCAGCAACCCTACCGGGGGAAGCTCCTACGAGCAGTACTTC. This encodes CASNPTGGSSYEQYF. V gene TRBV5-6 combines with J gene TRBJ2-7; TRBD2 is a possible D gene (6 bases). From germline, CDR1 is SGHDT and CDR2 YYEEEE. The CDR3 runs to 15 residues. V lost 6 bases and J lost 0, with 16 bases in between. Complete variable domain (other parts from reference TRBV5-6 and TRBJ2-7): DAGVTQSPTHLIKTRGQQVTLRCSPKSGHDTVSWYQQALGQGPQFIFQYYEEEERQRGNFPDRFSGHQFPNYSSELNVNALLLGDSALYLCASNPTGGSSYEQYFGPGTRLTVT.

In this sample, this clonotype turned up a few times. The J gene is TRBJ1-4, the V gene TRBV10-3; 8 bases align to TRBD1. The CDR3 is made up of 15 amino acids. CDR1 is ENHRY and CDR2 is SYGVKD in the germline V gene. J gave up 5 bases and V 3 bases, and 5 bases lay outside the gene matches. The CDR3: CAISDPGQANEKLFF. The CDR3 nucleotides read TGTGCCATCAGTGACCCGGGACAGGCAAATGAAAAACTGTTTTTT.

There are a few counts of this clonotype. The rearrangement uses TRBV20-1 and TRBJ2-3, with 7 bases aligning to TRBD1. CDR3 length: 14 residues. Germline V lookup: CDR1 DFQATT, CDR2 SNEGSKA (reference sequence). V shed 1 base and J 0 bases; nucleotides not matched to a gene: 1. This CDR3 reads CSARGTGSTDTQYF. The CDR3 DNA follows: TGCAGTGCTAGAGGGACAGGAAGCACAGATACGCAGTATTTT.

V and J are TRBV5-1 and TRBJ2-3, with 12 bases that match TRBD2. The CDR3 sequence is 20 residues long. Germline CDR1 reads SGHRS; CDR2 reads YFSETQ. The junction had 12 bases not matched to a gene; V was cut back by 1 base and J by 0 bases. The DNA of the CDR3 is TGCGCCAGCAGCTTGTCGCTAGCGGGGGGGCCCGTTACTAGCACAGATACGCAGTATTTT. This codes for CASSLSLAGGPVTSTDTQYF.

The gene calls are TRBV5-6 and TRBJ2-7, with D possibly matching TRBD2 (6 bases). Germline CDR1 reads SGHDT; CDR2 reads YYEEEE. This CDR3 contains 14 residues. Trimming took off 0 bases at V and 5 bases at J, with 12 bases between the two ends. For the CDR3, the DNA is TGTGCCAGCAGCTTGGCACTAGCACTCGACGAGCAGTACTTC. It codes for CASSLALALDEQYF.

The rearrangement joins TRBV2 to TRBJ2-5; 10 nucleotides line up with TRBD2. This CDR3 is 13 amino acids long. Per germline, CDR1 SNHLY and CDR2 FYNNEI. Trimming at V came to 10 bases and at J to 5 bases, leaving 7 bases not matched to a gene. CDR3 loop: CATGLAGVETQYF. The DNA of the CDR3 is TGTGCCACCGGGCTAGCGGGGGTGGAGACCCAGTACTTC.

The chain joins TRBV7-2 to TRBJ1-1, with D perhaps matching TRBD1 (6 bases). The CDR3 sequence is 12 residues long. Trimming left V 4 bases short and J 7 bases short, with 10 bases between. Germline loops: CDR1 SGHTA, CDR2 FQGNSA. The DNA of the CDR3 is TGTGCCAGCAGCTCGGACAGTTTTGAAGCTTTCTTT. Translated, it gives CASSSDSFEAFF.